This TCR beta chain was obtained from a study of blood T cell repertoires in COVID-19 (dated by TCRdb to about 2020). Describing the broader study: Samples covering the acute and convalescent phases of COVID-19 were provided by collaborators in the United States, Italy and Spain. The prospective study material was composed of cDNA or gDNA derived from T cells, B-cell-depleted T cells, or PBMCs. Sample metadata almost always included a de-identified subject ID, COVID-19 status, age in years and sex. HLA class I and class II types, where available, came from metadata supplied by the sample provider rather than from assay-based typing. Deeply sampled blood TCRbeta repertoires from subjects exposed to, actively infected with, or recovered from COVID-19 were included in the dataset. The repertoires were released in a freely available public database intended as a resource for research on the immune response to SARS-CoV-2. The samples were drawn from the first 160 participants of the ongoing ImmuneRACE study and from some 1,300 subjects provided by 6 global collaborators. The study at large found these results: The quantity of clinical and demographic metadata differed by source and by participant and was supplied without curation.

Between the V and J ends, shortened by 7 bases and 2 bases respectively, the junction contains 15 bases. The CDR3 sequence holds 15 residues, the cysteine and phenylalanine included. Just the 45-base CDR3 DNA is kept, in frame starting at base 1. For CDR1 and CDR2, the germline V gene (reference sequence) lists LNHDA and SQIVND. Collaborating institutions collected whole blood in K2EDTA tubes following their own protocols. For TCRbeta analysis, collaborators shipped samples as frozen whole blood, isolated PBMCs, or DNA extracted from either of those sample types. TCRbeta CDR3 regions were amplified from genomic DNA using the immunoSEQ Assay, a bias-controlled multiplex PCR. The study's own analysis went as follows. Within the assay, amplification of reference gene primers was used to estimate how many nucleated cells each sample contained. Sequence reads were collapsed and filtered to measure the absolute abundance of every unique TCRbeta CDR3 rearrangement. Productive Simpson clonality was computed per sample as the square root of Simpson's diversity index over productive rearrangements. Sourced from immuneACCESS, this table was stored by TCRdb with only in-frame sequences that have V and J called. A share of the clones is absent; for the studies checked, an unresolved V gene accounts for under half, and the remainder has no known explanation. The DNA gave D and trimming, while V, J and clone size come from that table. Recorded for this sample are more than 95,000 clones; around 88% of them occurred a single time. Clones ranked in the top ten supply 5.5% to 6% of the sample.

Regarding this clone: The antigen it recognizes is unknown. Base qualities are missing; no much larger clone stands one base away.

The sequenced sample consisted of peripheral blood. This clonotype was sampled from a man older than 75 with active or convalescent COVID-19. The V and J genes are TRBV19 and TRBJ1-3, with TRBD1 perhaps the D gene, on 5 matching bases. The CDR3 corresponds to CASKAQEGTGNTIYF. The nucleotide sequence reads as follows: TGTGCCAGTAAGGCGCAGGAGGGGACTGGAAACACCATATATTTT.